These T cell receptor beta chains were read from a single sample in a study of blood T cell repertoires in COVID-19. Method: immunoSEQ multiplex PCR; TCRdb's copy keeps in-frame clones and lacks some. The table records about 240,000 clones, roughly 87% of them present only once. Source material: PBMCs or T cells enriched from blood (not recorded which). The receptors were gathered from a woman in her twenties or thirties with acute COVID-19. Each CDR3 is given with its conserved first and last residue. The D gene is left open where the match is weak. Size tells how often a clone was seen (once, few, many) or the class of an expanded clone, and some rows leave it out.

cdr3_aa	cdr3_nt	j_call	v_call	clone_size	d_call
CASSLQGRNEQYF	TGTGCCAGTAGTCTACAGGGTCGGAACGAGCAGTACTTC	TRBJ2-7	TRBV19	.	.
CAISDARGLYEQYF	TGTGCCATCAGTGACGCCAGGGGGCTCTACGAGCAGTACTTC	TRBJ2-7	TRBV10-3	.	TRBD1
CASSWDRESGYTF	TGTGCCAGCAGCTGGGACAGGGAGAGCGGCTACACCTTC	TRBJ1-2	TRBV7-2	.	TRBD1
CAISEDTGGLNEKLFF	TGTGCCATCAGTGAGGATACAGGGGGCTTAAATGAAAAACTGTTTTTT	TRBJ1-4	TRBV10-3	.	TRBD1
CAWKPGRADTEAFF	TGTGCCTGGAAACCCGGGCGGGCCGACACTGAAGCTTTCTTT	TRBJ1-1	TRBV30	.	.
CASTAGIGYTF	TGTGCCAGCACTGCGGGGATCGGCTACACCTTC	TRBJ1-2	TRBV9	.	.
CASSPDTSYEQYF	TGTGCCAGCTCACCAGACACCTCCTACGAGCAGTACTTC	TRBJ2-7	TRBV18	.	.
CASSISDSRNYGYTF	TGTGCCAGTAGTATCTCGGACAGCCGAAACTATGGCTACACCTTC	TRBJ1-2	TRBV19	.	.
CASSLSRGAVNEQFF	TGTGCCAGCAGTTTATCGCGGGGGGCCGTGAATGAGCAGTTCTTC	TRBJ2-1	TRBV27	.	TRBD2
CASSLGSTGAPLHF	TGTGCCAGCAGCTTAGGAAGCACGGGTGCACCCCTCCACTTT	TRBJ1-6	TRBV7-2	.	.
CASSPYSQLRTNQPQHF	TGTGCCAGCTCACCATATTCCCAACTTAGGACAAATCAGCCCCAGCATTTT	TRBJ1-5	TRBV18	.	.
CASSFWRGTSTDTQYF	TGTGCCAGCAGTTTCTGGCGGGGGACTAGCACAGATACGCAGTATTTT	TRBJ2-3	TRBV6-2/TRBV6-3	.	TRBD2
CAWSATLGDGYTF	TGTGCCTGGAGTGCTACCCTGGGAGATGGCTACACCTTC	TRBJ1-2	TRBV30	.	.
CASSEFFQGSGANVLTF	TGTGCCAGCAGTGAATTCTTTCAGGGCTCTGGGGCCAACGTCCTGACTTTC	TRBJ2-6	TRBV25-1	.	.
CASSYSGALLGGYTF	TGTGCCAGCAGTTACTCGGGGGCACTACTCGGTGGCTACACCTTC	TRBJ1-2	TRBV6-5	.	.
CASSEAGVYEQYF	TGCGCCAGCAGCGAGGCCGGGGTCTACGAGCAGTACTTC	TRBJ2-7	TRBV4-1	.	.
CASSQNSPLHF	TGTGCCAGCAGCCAGAATTCACCCCTCCACTTT	TRBJ1-6	TRBV11-2	.	.
CSVEDRLGRAMNTEAFF	TGCAGCGTTGAAGATCGTCTGGGCAGGGCCATGAACACTGAAGCTTTCTTT	TRBJ1-1	TRBV29-1	.	.
CASSETGKAFF	TGTGCCAGCAGCGAGACAGGGAAAGCTTTCTTT	TRBJ1-1	TRBV5-5	.	TRBD1
CASRTTGIMNTEAFF	TGCGCCAGCAGAACGACAGGGATAATGAACACTGAAGCTTTCTTT	TRBJ1-1	TRBV5-1	.	TRBD1
CASSPGNTEAFF	TGTGCCAGCAGCCCAGGGAACACTGAAGCTTTCTTT	TRBJ1-1	TRBV12-3/TRBV12-4	.	.
CASRVTGIRGYTF	TGTGCCAGCAGGGTGACAGGGATCAGGGGCTACACCTTC	TRBJ1-2	TRBV12-3/TRBV12-4	.	TRBD1
CASSTDRVSNQPQHF	TGTGCCAGTAGCACGGACAGGGTGAGCAATCAGCCCCAGCATTTT	TRBJ1-5	TRBV19	.	TRBD1
CASSRGRGYYGYTF	TGTGCCAGCAGCCGAGGCAGGGGCTACTATGGCTACACCTTC	TRBJ1-2	TRBV27	.	.
CASSSYGSYSYEQYF	TGTGCCAGCTCATCATACGGGTCTTACTCCTACGAGCAGTACTTC	TRBJ2-7	TRBV18	.	.
CASSLRAGNTIYF	TGTGCCAGCAGCCTAAGAGCTGGAAACACCATATATTTT	TRBJ1-3	TRBV13	.	.
CASSARRQLNTEAFF	TGTGCCAGCAGCGCAAGAAGACAGCTGAACACTGAAGCTTTCTTT	TRBJ1-1	TRBV6-5	.	.
CASSLDPMQDMPGYTF	TGCGCCAGCAGCTTGGACCCTATGCAGGACATGCCTGGCTACACCTTC	TRBJ1-2	TRBV5-1	.	.
CASSLPTGGRAEAFF	TGTGCCAGCAGCCTCCCAACAGGGGGAAGGGCTGAAGCTTTCTTT	TRBJ1-1	TRBV3-1/TRBV3-2	.	TRBD1
CASSQQRGGGRDTQYF	TGCGCCAGCAGCCAGCAACGGGGGGGCGGAAGAGATACGCAGTATTTT	TRBJ2-3	TRBV4-1	.	TRBD2
CASSYQGDSPLHF	TGTGCCAGCAGTTACCAGGGGGATTCACCCCTCCACTTT	TRBJ1-6	TRBV6-5	.	TRBD1
CASSLQTGYSNQPQHF	TGTGCCAGCAGTTTACAGACAGGTTATAGCAATCAGCCCCAGCATTTT	TRBJ1-5	TRBV28	.	.
CASSLQGNQPQHF	TGTGCCAGCAGCTTACAGGGTAATCAGCCCCAGCATTTT	TRBJ1-5	TRBV5-6	.	.
CASSPVAGGPSDEQFF	TGTGCCAGCAGCCCCGTAGCGGGGGGGCCTTCGGATGAGCAGTTCTTC	TRBJ2-1	TRBV11-2	.	TRBD2
CASSYGTGFNEQFF	TGTGCCAGCAGTTACGGGACAGGGTTCAATGAGCAGTTCTTC	TRBJ2-1	TRBV6-2/TRBV6-3	.	TRBD1
CASSPTGVGNTIYF	TGTGCCAGTAGCCCGACAGGGGTCGGAAACACCATATATTTT	TRBJ1-3	TRBV19	few	TRBD1
CASSVSAASGRTSTDTQYF	TGTGCCAGCAGCGTATCGGCGGCTAGCGGGAGGACTAGCACAGATACGCAGTATTTT	TRBJ2-3	TRBV9	.	TRBD2